The 23 T cell receptor beta chains given below trace back to one sample, sequenced in a study of identical twins. Using its own MiXCR run on the 5' RACE reads, TCRdb lists one record per CDR3 protein. The sample yields 500,000 or so distinct CDR3 sequences, 22% seen once. These data also featured in a second study, about T cells expressing NK-cell markers.

The material sequenced was CD4+ T cells sorted from blood. The receptors stem from a woman under 30 in good health.

The V and J genes are TRBV5-1 and TRBJ1-4; D is unresolved. CDR3 length: 14 residues. Trimming stripped 4 bases from V and 12 bases from J, with 19 bases between. The germline V gene encodes CDR1 SGHRS and CDR2 YFSETQ. CDR3 loop: CASSPRTGLMELFF. The DNA of the CDR3 is TGCGCCAGCAGCCCTAGGACGGGTCTTATGGAACTGTTTTTT.

This clonotype has only a few counts. The chain employs TRBV20-1 and TRBJ2-3, with TRBD2 matching over 9 bases. CDR1 and CDR2 from the germline V gene are DFQATT and SNEGSKA (reference sequence). V trimming: 1 base; J trimming: 3 bases; junction bases outside the gene matches: 5. The CDR3 sequence is 15 residues long. The CDR3 DNA follows: TGCAGTGCTAGAGTAGCGGGAGTGAATACAGATACGCAGTATTTT. Translating gives CSARVAGVNTDTQYF.

The chain is built from TRBV6-5 and TRBJ1-3; D call uncertain. V was clipped by 4 bases and J by 3 bases, with 13 bases between them. Germline V gene lookup returns CDR1 MNHEY and CDR2 SVGAGI. CDR3 length: 15 residues. The CDR3: CASSSGGYGGNTIYF. The CDR3 nucleotides are TGTGCCAGCAGTTCGGGAGGCTACGGTGGAAACACCATATATTTT.

The chain couples TRBV28 to TRBJ1-2; TRBD1 might be the D (5 bases). V gave up 5 bases and J gave up 8 bases, with 15 bases separating them. Germline loops: CDR1 MDHEN, CDR2 SYDVKM. This CDR3 contains 13 residues. CDR3 sequence reads: CASSLGAKNGYTF. CDR3 coding DNA: TGTGCCAGCAGTCTAGGGGCTAAGAACGGCTACACCTTC.

The chain has TRBV10-3 and TRBJ2-4; tentative D call: TRBD2 (6 bases). The CDR3 has 13 amino acids. Germline-derived CDR1 and CDR2 are ENHRY and SYGVKD. V was clipped by 10 bases and J by 6 bases, with 16 bases between them. CDR3 nucleotide sequence: TGTGCCACCGTCCCCGGGGGTGGAAACATTCAGTACTTC. Protein: CATVPGGGNIQYF.

This clonotype was seen more than once but under ten times. The V gene is TRBV10-3, the J gene TRBJ2-7, with unresolved D. The CDR3 covers 11 residues. CDR1 ENHRY and CDR2 SYGVKD come from the germline V gene. V was pared by 6 bases and J by 3 bases, with 6 bases between. The CDR3 DNA reads as TGTGCCATCAGCAGCCTCTACGAGCAGTACTTC. Its protein is CAISSLYEQYF.

The rearrangement links TRBV10-3 to TRBJ2-5, with TRBD1 matching 10 bases. The junction had 8 bases not matched to a gene; V was cut back by 11 bases and J by 2 bases. Germline-derived CDR1 and CDR2 are ENHRY and SYGVKD. The CDR3 loop spans 14 amino acids. CDR3 DNA sequence: TGTGCCGTCGGAATGGACAGGGGGCAAGAGACCCAGTACTTC. This sequence encodes CAVGMDRGQETQYF.

This clonotype was detected only a few times. J is TRBJ2-7 and V is TRBV10-3, with 7 bases that match TRBD2. The V and J ends lost 11 bases and 2 bases, in that order; junction bases with no gene match: 12. CDR1 is ENHRY, CDR2 SYGVKD, per germline. The CDR3 loop spans 14 amino acids. The CDR3 DNA sequence: TGTGCCGCCGGAGGGCGGGGGACGACCTACGAGCAGTACTTC. It codes for CAAGGRGTTYEQYF.

This clonotype occurred a few times. The chain carries TRBV5-8 and TRBJ1-6; 9 bases are shared with TRBD1. Germline values: CDR1 SGHTS, CDR2 YDEGEE. With V trimmed by 4 bases and J by 8 bases, 4 bases remained unmatched. The CDR3 extends over 14 amino acids. CDR3 residues: CASSDTGGYSPLHF. CDR3 coding DNA: TGTGCCAGCAGCGACACAGGGGGCTATTCACCCCTCCACTTT.

CDR3 loop: CSASSGGFNSPLHF. The CDR3 DNA is TGCAGTGCTAGTTCGGGCGGCTTCAATTCACCCCTCCACTTT. The rearrangement joins TRBV20-1 to TRBJ1-6; D unclear. Germline CDR1 is DFQATT and CDR2 is SNEGSKA (reference sequence). CDR3 length: 14 residues. V was cut by 3 bases and J by 7 bases, with 13 bases left in between.

The chain combines TRBV4-3 with TRBJ2-1, with D possibly TRBD2 on 6 matching bases. Deletions cut 7 bases from V and 6 bases from J, with 16 bases between. The germline gives CDR1 LGHNA, CDR2 YSLEER. The CDR3 loop spans 14 amino acids. CDR3 loop: CASTVRGGSNEQFF. The CDR3 coding sequence is TGCGCCAGCACCGTGAGAGGAGGGAGCAATGAGCAGTTCTTC.

This clonotype was recorded a few times. The chain recombines TRBV4-2 with TRBJ2-5, with 7 nucleotides matching TRBD2. V lost 0 bases and J lost 2; bases outside the gene matches: 6. CDR1 is LGHNA and CDR2 is YNFKEQ in the germline V gene. CDR3 size: 16 residues. CDR3 DNA: TGTGCCAGCAGCCAAGAACCAGCGGGGAGTCAAGAGACCCAGTACTTC. This encodes CASSQEPAGSQETQYF.

This clonotype was recorded at least ten times. This sequence joins TRBV20-1 and TRBJ2-7; D is unresolved. The germline gives CDR1 DFQATT, CDR2 SNEGSKA (reference sequence). CDR3 length: 12 amino acids. Between the trimmed V and J ends, which lost 7 bases and 5 bases, there was a span of 15 bases. The CDR3 DNA reads as TGCAGTGGGATCTCCTGGGCCCACGAGCAGTACTTC. Protein: CSGISWAHEQYF.

This chain links TRBV3-1 with TRBJ2-1; a possible D gene is TRBD2 (7 bases). The CDR3 is 14 residues long. CDR1 LGHDT and CDR2 YNNKEL come from the germline V gene (reference sequence). The V gene lost 8 bases and the J gene lost 3 bases, with 14 bases spanning the gap. The CDR3 DNA is TGTGCCAGCCGGCGCGGGGGCGACTACAATGAGCAGTTCTTC. This encodes CASRRGGDYNEQFF.

The genes are TRBV10-3 and TRBJ1-4; D is unresolved. From germline, CDR1 is ENHRY and CDR2 SYGVKD. V gave up 4 bases and J gave up 8 bases, with 11 bases separating them. CDR3 size: 13 residues. CDR3: CAISAGDGEKLFF. CDR3 nucleotides: TGTGCCATCAGTGCTGGAGACGGAGAAAAACTGTTTTTT.

This clonotype occurred a few times. The CDR3 nucleotides are TGTGCCAGCAGTCCAGGACAGGGGGCGTATTCACCCCTCCACTTT. This translates into CASSPGQGAYSPLHF. The genes are TRBV12-3 or TRBV12-4 and TRBJ1-6, with 11 bases fitting TRBD1. The CDR3 has 15 amino acids. The V segment lost 5 bases and the J segment 8 bases; nucleotides outside the gene matches: 5.

The V call is TRBV6-1, the J call TRBJ2-2, with unresolved D. Trimming shortened V by 1 base and J by 9 bases, and 15 bases separated the two germline ends. The germline V gene encodes CDR1 MNHNS and CDR2 SASEGT. The CDR3 runs 15 residues. The CDR3 DNA reads TGTGCCAGCAGTGAAGGTGGTACGGTGATCAGGGAGCTGTTTTTT. Translating gives CASSEGGTVIRELFF.

CDR3 nucleotide sequence: TGCAGCGTTGGAAGACAGGGAGGCTACGAGCAGTACTTC. Translating it yields CSVGRQGGYEQYF. This chain links TRBV29-1 with TRBJ2-7; D is possibly TRBD1 (7 bases). The CDR3 has 13 residues. The germline CDR1 and CDR2 sequences are SQVTM and ANQGSEA. V dropped 4 bases and J dropped 3 bases, with 13 bases sitting between them.

This sequence joins TRBV5-1 and TRBJ2-3, with D hard to call. Trimming stripped 6 bases from V and 5 bases from J, with 13 bases between. Germline V CDR1 and CDR2: SGHRS, YFSETQ. The CDR3 totals 13 residues. This CDR3 is CASTPSVQDTQYF. Here the CDR3 DNA reads TGCGCCAGCACCCCTTCTGTACAAGATACGCAGTATTTT.

This chain links TRBV5-1 with TRBJ2-1; the D gene is possibly TRBD1 (6 bases). Trimming left V 5 bases short and J 2 bases short, with 14 bases between. The germline V gene has CDR1 SGHRS and CDR2 YFSETQ. This CDR3 has 15 residues. Written as DNA, the CDR3 is TGCGCCAGCAGAGGCGTAACAGGGACCTACAATGAGCAGTTCTTC. Translation gives CASRGVTGTYNEQFF.

The chain is built from TRBV6-2 or TRBV6-3 and TRBJ1-5, with D maybe TRBD1 (6 bases). Germline CDR1 is MNHEY and CDR2 is SVGEGT. V lost 8 bases, J lost 0 bases, and 17 bases lay in between. This CDR3 has 16 residues. CDR3 sequence: CASGRDILYSNQPQHF. The CDR3 DNA reads as TGTGCCAGCGGCCGGGACATTCTTTATAGCAATCAGCCCCAGCATTTT.

This clonotype was seen more than once but under ten times. The chain is built from TRBV24-1 and TRBJ1-4; D uncertain. This CDR3 is 14 amino acids long. Germline-derived CDR1 and CDR2 are KGHDR and SFDVKD. V lost 7 bases and J lost 11, with 19 bases in between. This CDR3 is CATSPIENWNKLFF. In nucleotides, the CDR3 is TGTGCCACCAGCCCCATCGAAAATTGGAATAAACTGTTTTTT.

This clonotype turned up a few times. The V call is TRBV28, the J call TRBJ2-7, with D possibly TRBD2 on 5 matching bases. Trimming stripped 1 base from V and 6 bases from J, with 13 bases between. The CDR3 is 14 residues long. Germline V gene data show CDR1 as MDHEN and CDR2 as SYDVKM. The CDR3 DNA reads as TGTGCCAGCAGTTTATCGGACTCCCCATCCGAGCAGTACTTC. Translation gives CASSLSDSPSEQYF.